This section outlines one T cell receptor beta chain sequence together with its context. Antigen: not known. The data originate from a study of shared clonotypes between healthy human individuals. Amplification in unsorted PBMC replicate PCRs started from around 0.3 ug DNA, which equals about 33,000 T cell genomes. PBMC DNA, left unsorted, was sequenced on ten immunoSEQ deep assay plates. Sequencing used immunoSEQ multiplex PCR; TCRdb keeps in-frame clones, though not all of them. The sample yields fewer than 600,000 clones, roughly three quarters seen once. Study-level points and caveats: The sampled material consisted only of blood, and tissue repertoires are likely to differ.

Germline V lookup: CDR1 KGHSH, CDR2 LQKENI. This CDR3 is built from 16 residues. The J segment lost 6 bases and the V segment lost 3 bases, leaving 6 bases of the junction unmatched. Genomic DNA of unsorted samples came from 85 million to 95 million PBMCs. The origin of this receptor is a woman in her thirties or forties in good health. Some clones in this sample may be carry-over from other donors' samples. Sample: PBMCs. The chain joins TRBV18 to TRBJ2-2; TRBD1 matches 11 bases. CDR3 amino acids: CASSPAGQGASGELFF. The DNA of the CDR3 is TGTGCCAGCTCACCGGCTGGACAGGGGGCGTCCGGGGAGCTGTTTTTT. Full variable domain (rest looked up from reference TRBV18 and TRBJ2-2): NAGVMQNPRHLVRRRGQEARLRCSPMKGHSHVYWYRQLPEEGLKFMVYLQKENIIDESGMPKERFSAEFPKEGPSILRIQQVVRGDSAAYFCASSPAGQGASGELFFGEGSRLTVL.